This entry lists 9 T cell receptor beta chains sequenced from one sample in a study of T cells in localized non-small cell lung cancer. The method was immunoSEQ multiplex PCR; TCRdb's version includes in-frame clones alone and lacks a portion of them. The sample records about 40,000 clones, 81% being singletons. The specimen was peripheral blood mononuclear cells, collected before any cancer treatment. These receptors were taken from a male donor at least 60 years old with stage II lung adenocarcinoma.

This chain uses TRBV29-1 with TRBJ1-1, with D possibly matching TRBD1 (5 bases). Deletions cut 7 bases from V and 6 bases from J, with 15 bases between. This CDR3 comprises 12 residues. Germline CDR1 is SQVTM and CDR2 is ANQGSEA. The CDR3, as DNA: TGCAGCGCTCTACGGGGGACGGCTGAAGCTTTCTTT. It specifies CSALRGTAEAFF.

The V call is TRBV10-1, the J call TRBJ2-7, with D uncertain. Trimming took off 4 bases at V and 3 bases at J, with 13 bases between the two ends. CDR1 and CDR2 (germline): WNHNN, SYGVQD (reference sequence). The CDR3 is 14 residues long. The CDR3 DNA reads as TGCGCCAGCAGTGGCCCTCTACTCTTCTACGAGCAGTACTTC. Encoded protein: CASSGPLLFYEQYF.

The chain couples TRBV19 to TRBJ1-3; the D gene is possibly TRBD1 (5 bases). The CDR3 contains 15 residues. Trimming stripped 9 bases from V and 0 bases from J, with 15 bases between. CDR1 is LNHDA, CDR2 SQIVND, per germline (reference sequence). CDR3 nucleotide sequence: TGTGCCAGCAAACAGGCTGGGGGCTCTGGAAACACCATATATTTT. This sequence encodes CASKQAGGSGNTIYF.

The chain uses TRBV6-1 and TRBJ2-7; D ambiguous. Germline V CDR1 and CDR2: MNHNS, SASEGT. The CDR3 is made up of 12 amino acids. The V end lost 6 bases, the J end lost 7 bases, and 13 bases lay between the germline ends. The CDR3 protein is CASSRLSSEQYF. DNA for the CDR3: TGTGCCAGCAGCCGTTTGTCCTCGGAGCAGTACTTC.

This clone is categorized as medium-sized. V and J are TRBV11-2 and TRBJ2-1; D possibly corresponds to TRBD2 (6 bases). V was cut by 3 bases and J by 16 bases, with 13 bases left in between. CDR1 and CDR2 (germline): SGHAT, FQNNGV. The CDR3 runs 11 residues. The CDR3 DNA reads TGTGCCAGCAGCTTGCGGGACTCTGCTTTCTTC. Translating it yields CASSLRDSAFF.

The chain recombines TRBV7-2 with TRBJ2-1; no clear D. The CDR3 extends over 14 amino acids. The germline V gene encodes CDR1 SGHTA and CDR2 FQGNSA. Trimming pared 8 bases from V and 4 bases from J, leaving 15 bases between. CDR3 in amino acids: CASGWGTDYNEQFF. The CDR3, as DNA: TGTGCCAGCGGGTGGGGTACAGATTACAATGAGCAGTTCTTC.

CDR3 region: CASRPPGTRADTQYF. For the CDR3, the DNA is TGTGCCAGCAGGCCCCCAGGGACGCGGGCAGATACGCAGTATTTT. The gene calls are TRBV2 and TRBJ2-3, with D perhaps TRBD1 or TRBD2 (5 bases each). Germline CDR1 reads SNHLY; CDR2 reads FYNNEI. V lost 6 bases, J lost 4 bases, and 17 bases lay in between. This CDR3 contains 15 residues.

The chain recombines TRBV11-3 with TRBJ2-5, with 9 bases fitting TRBD1. V was clipped by 4 bases and J by 5 bases; unmatched bases: 5. Germline CDR1 SGHNT, CDR2 YENEEA. The CDR3 consists of 14 residues. The CDR3 here is CASSSRDRVETQYF. In nucleotides, the CDR3 is TGTGCCAGCAGCTCCCGGGACAGGGTGGAGACCCAGTACTTC.

The rearrangement links TRBV2 to TRBJ1-1, with D possibly being TRBD1 (5 bases). Germline V CDR1 and CDR2: SNHLY, FYNNEI. Trimming left V 6 bases short and J 1 base short, with 12 bases between. This CDR3 spans 14 amino acids. CDR3 in amino acids: CASSGPTANTEAFF. Written as DNA, the CDR3 is TGTGCCAGCAGCGGCCCGACAGCGAACACTGAAGCTTTCTTT.